This TCR beta chain was identified in a study of T cell repertoires in cytomegalovirus infection. MiXCR was run by TCRdb on the reads, yielding one entry per CDR3 protein. Of some 240,000 distinct CDR3 sequences listed, about a sixth are singletons. V was cut by 2 bases and J by 0 bases, with 17 bases left in between. The CDR3 is 18 amino acids. Germline assignment: CDR1 SNHLY and CDR2 FYNNEI. Input material: CD8+ T cells from PBMCs. This TCR was recovered from a human donor in good health (CMV status not recorded). Some clones in this sample may be carry-over from other donors' samples. This rearrangement joins TRBV2 to TRBJ1-5, with D unresolved. CDR3 in DNA: TGTGCCAGCAGTGAAACGGCAGAATACTCTTATAGCAATCAGCCCCAGCATTTT. Amino acids: CASSETAEYSYSNQPQHF.